This TCR beta chain originates from a study of shared clonotypes between healthy human individuals. Looking at the study overall: Each donor had three CD4 naive, three CD4 memory, two CD8 naive and one CD8 memory plate.

This clone was observed a single time. Trimming took 6 bases from V and 7 from J; bases not matched to a gene: 15. This CDR3 has 16 amino acids. CDR1 is MNHEY and CDR2 is SMNVEV in the germline V gene (reference sequence). The authors ran the assay at deep level. Assay: immunoSEQ multiplex PCR; the TCRdb copy retains only in-frame clones and omits some. Here the sample spans around 600,000 clones, roughly 97% being singletons. The chain is built from TRBV27 and TRBJ2-1; 7 bases match TRBD2. Material: naive CD4+ T cells sorted from blood. Documented subset: CD45RA+ positively selected. This TCR derives from a woman under 40 in good health. This CDR3 reads CASRPIPGTNGNEQFF. The CDR3 nucleotides are TGTGCCAGCAGACCGATTCCCGGGACTAATGGGAATGAGCAGTTCTTC.